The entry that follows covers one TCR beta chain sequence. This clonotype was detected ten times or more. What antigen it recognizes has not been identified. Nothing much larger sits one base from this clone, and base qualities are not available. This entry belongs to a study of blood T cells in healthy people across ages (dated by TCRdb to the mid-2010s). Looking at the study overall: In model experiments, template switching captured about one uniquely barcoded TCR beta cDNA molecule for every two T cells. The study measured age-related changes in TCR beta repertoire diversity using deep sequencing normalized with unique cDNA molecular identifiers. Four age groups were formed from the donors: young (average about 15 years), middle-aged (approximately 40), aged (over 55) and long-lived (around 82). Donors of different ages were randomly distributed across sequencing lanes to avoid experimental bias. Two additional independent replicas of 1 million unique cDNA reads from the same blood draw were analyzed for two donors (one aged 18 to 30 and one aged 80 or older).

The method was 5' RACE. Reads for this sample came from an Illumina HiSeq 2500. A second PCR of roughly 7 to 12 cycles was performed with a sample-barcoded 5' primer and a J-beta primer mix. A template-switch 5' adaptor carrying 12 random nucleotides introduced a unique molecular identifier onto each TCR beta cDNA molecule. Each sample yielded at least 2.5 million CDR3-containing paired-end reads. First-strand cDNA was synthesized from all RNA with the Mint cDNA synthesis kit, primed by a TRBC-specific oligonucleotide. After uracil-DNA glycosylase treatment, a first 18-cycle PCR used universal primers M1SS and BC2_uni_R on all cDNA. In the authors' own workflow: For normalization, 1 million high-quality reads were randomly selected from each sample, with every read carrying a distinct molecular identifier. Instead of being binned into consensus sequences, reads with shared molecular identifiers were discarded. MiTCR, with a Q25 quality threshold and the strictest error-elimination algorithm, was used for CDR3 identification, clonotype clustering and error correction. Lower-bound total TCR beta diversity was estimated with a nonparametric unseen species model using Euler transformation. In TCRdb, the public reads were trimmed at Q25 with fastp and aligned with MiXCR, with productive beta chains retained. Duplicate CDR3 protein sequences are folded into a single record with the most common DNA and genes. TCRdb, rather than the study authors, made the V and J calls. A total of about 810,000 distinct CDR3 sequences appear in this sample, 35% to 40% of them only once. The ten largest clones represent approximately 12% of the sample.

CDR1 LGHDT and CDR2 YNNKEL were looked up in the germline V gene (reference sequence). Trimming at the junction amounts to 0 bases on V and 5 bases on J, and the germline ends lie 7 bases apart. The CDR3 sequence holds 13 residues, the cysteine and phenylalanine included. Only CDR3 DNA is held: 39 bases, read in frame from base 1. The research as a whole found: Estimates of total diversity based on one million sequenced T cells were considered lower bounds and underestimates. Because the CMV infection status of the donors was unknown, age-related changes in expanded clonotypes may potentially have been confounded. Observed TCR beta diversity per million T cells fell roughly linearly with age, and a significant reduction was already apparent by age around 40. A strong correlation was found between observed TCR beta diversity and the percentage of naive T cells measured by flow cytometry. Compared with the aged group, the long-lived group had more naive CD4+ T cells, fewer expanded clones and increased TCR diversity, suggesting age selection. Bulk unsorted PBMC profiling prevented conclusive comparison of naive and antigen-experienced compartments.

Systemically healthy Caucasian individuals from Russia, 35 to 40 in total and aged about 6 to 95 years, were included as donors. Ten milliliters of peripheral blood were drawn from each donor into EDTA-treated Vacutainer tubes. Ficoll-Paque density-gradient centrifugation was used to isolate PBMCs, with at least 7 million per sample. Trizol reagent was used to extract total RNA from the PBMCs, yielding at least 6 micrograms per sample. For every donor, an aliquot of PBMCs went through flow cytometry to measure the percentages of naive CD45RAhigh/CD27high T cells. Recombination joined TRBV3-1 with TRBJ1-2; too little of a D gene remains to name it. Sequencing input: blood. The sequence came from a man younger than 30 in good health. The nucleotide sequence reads TGTGCCAGCAGCCAAGAGAGAACGTATGGCTACACCTTC. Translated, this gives CASSQERTYGYTF.